Presented here are 15 T cell receptor beta chains from one specimen sequenced in a study of response to subunit inactivated influenza vaccine. MiXCR, run by TCRdb on the RT-PCR reads, gives a single entry per CDR3 protein. Of over 450,000 distinct CDR3 sequences in the sample, 10% to 15% are singletons; the top ten hold approximately 14%. The sequencing used PBMCs from blood, collected more than 35 days after vaccination. All receptors come from a man aged 50-59 years who received an inactivated influenza vaccine.

This clonotype showed up just a few times. This chain uses TRBV29-1 with TRBJ2-5; D ambiguous. The CDR3 runs 12 residues. The V gene lost 4 bases and the J gene lost 4 bases, with 10 bases spanning the gap. Germline V gives CDR1 SQVTM, CDR2 ANQGSEA. The CDR3 here is CSVVNSSETQYF. Here the CDR3 DNA reads TGCAGCGTTGTAAACAGCTCAGAGACCCAGTACTTC.

This clonotype has just a few counts. The chain joins TRBV12-3 or TRBV12-4 to TRBJ2-7; D may be TRBD1 (6 bases). Between the trimmed V and J ends, which lost 5 bases and 3 bases, there was a span of 17 bases. CDR3 length: 15 residues. The CDR3 DNA reads TGTGCCAGCAGTCGGACAGTGTTCCAACTCTACGAGCAGTACTTC. Encoded protein: CASSRTVFQLYEQYF.

The J gene is TRBJ2-7, the V gene TRBV12-3 or TRBV12-4; TRBD2 aligns across 7 bases. The J segment lost 6 bases and the V segment lost 5 bases, leaving 13 bases of the junction unmatched. The CDR3 is 15 amino acids. CDR3 nucleotides: TGTGCCAGCAGTCAATCTGGACTAGGGAGACGCGAGCAGTACTTC. It translates to CASSQSGLGRREQYF.

This chain links TRBV28 with TRBJ2-1; TRBD1 agrees at 11 bases. Germline loops: CDR1 MDHEN, CDR2 SYDVKM. V lost 2 bases and J lost 14; bases outside the gene matches: 5. The CDR3 length is 13 residues. The CDR3 DNA follows: TGTGCCAGCAGTTTAAACTTGGGACAGGGGGAGTTCTTC. This translates into CASSLNLGQGEFF. The full variable domain, in which reference TRBV28 and TRBJ2-1 provide the parts outside the CDR3, is DVKVTQSSRYLVKRTGEKVFLECVQDMDHENMFWYRQDPGLGLRLIYFSYDVKMKEKGDIPEGYSVSREKKERFSLILESASTNQTSMYLCASSLNLGQGEFFGPGTRLTVL.

At least ten counts were recorded for this clonotype. The J gene is TRBJ2-7, the V gene TRBV7-2; D unclear. Germline loops: CDR1 SGHTA, CDR2 FQGNSA. This CDR3 comprises 11 residues. Trimming removed 2 bases at V and 3 bases at J, with 2 bases between. DNA for the CDR3: TGTGCCAGCAGCTTATTCTACGAGCAGTACTTC. It codes for CASSLFYEQYF.

This clonotype was recorded at least ten times. This rearrangement joins TRBV6-1 to TRBJ2-4; D is unclear. Trimming shortened V by 5 bases and J by 7 bases, and 15 bases separated the two germline ends. Germline-derived CDR1 and CDR2 are MNHNS and SASEGT. CDR3 length: 14 residues. The CDR3 loop is CASSQIHSINIQYF. The CDR3, as DNA: TGTGCCAGCAGTCAGATCCACTCAATTAACATTCAGTACTTC.

The rearrangement joins TRBV4-3 to TRBJ1-6; maybe TRBD1 (5 bases). The CDR3 is made up of 16 amino acids. Trimming removed 0 bases from V and 8 bases from J, with 14 bases in between. Germline lookup yields CDR1 LGHNA and CDR2 YSLEER. CDR3 in DNA: TGCGCCAGCAGCCAAGAGCGCGGGCGGGGCGATTCACCCCTCCACTTT. Its protein product is CASSQERGRGDSPLHF.

The CDR3 loop reads CSVDVGTTDTQYF. For the CDR3, the DNA is TGCAGCGTTGATGTCGGGACGACAGATACGCAGTATTTT. The V call is TRBV29-1, the J call TRBJ2-3; tentatively, D is TRBD1 or TRBD2 (5 bases each). The CDR3 spans 13 residues. Germline lookup yields CDR1 SQVTM and CDR2 ANQGSEA. With 3 bases removed from V and 3 bases from J, the gap between germline ends came to 10 bases.

This clonotype occurred a few times. This chain links TRBV6-2 or TRBV6-3 with TRBJ2-7; 7 bases fit TRBD2. V lost 2 bases to trimming and J lost 3 bases; unmatched junction nucleotides: 7. The V gene's germline CDR1 is MNHEY and CDR2 SVGEGT. This CDR3 is 15 amino acids long. This CDR3 reads CASSYDGGTIYEQYF. DNA of the CDR3: TGTGCCAGCAGTTACGACGGGGGGACCATCTACGAGCAGTACTTC.

In this sample, this clonotype turned up a few times. This chain uses TRBV10-3 with TRBJ2-2; 7 bases fit TRBD2. J gave up 2 bases and V 6 bases, and 3 bases lay outside the gene matches. This CDR3 has 14 amino acids. CDR1 ENHRY and CDR2 SYGVKD come from the germline V gene. For the CDR3, the DNA is TGTGCCATCAGGCCGGGACTAAACACCGGGGAGCTGTTTTTT. It is translated as CAIRPGLNTGELFF.

Written as DNA, the CDR3 is TGTGCCAGCAGCTTAGGGTCCAGCGCTAACTATGGCTACACCTTC. Translated, it gives CASSLGSSANYGYTF. This chain uses TRBV5-5 with TRBJ1-2; no clear D. This CDR3 has 15 residues. V was clipped by 2 bases and J by 0 bases, with 11 bases between them. Germline V gene lookup returns CDR1 SGHKS and CDR2 YYEKEE (reference sequence).

This clonotype was picked up a small number of times. The rearrangement links TRBV24-1 to TRBJ2-2; D unresolved. V was clipped by 9 bases and J by 2 bases, with 9 bases between them. Germline values: CDR1 KGHDR, CDR2 SFDVKD. CDR3 size: 13 residues. The CDR3 DNA sequence: TGTGCCACCGAAGGGCTCAACACCGGGGAGCTGTTTTTT. It codes for CATEGLNTGELFF.

The sample holds many counts of this clonotype. The chain couples TRBV20-1 to TRBJ2-5, with 8 bases fitting TRBD1. Trimming took 6 bases from V and 3 from J; bases not matched to a gene: 6. The CDR3 runs to 13 residues. Germline-derived CDR1 and CDR2 are DFQATT and SNEGSKA (reference sequence). CDR3 residues: CSAWTGWEETQYF. CDR3 bases: TGCAGTGCCTGGACAGGGTGGGAAGAGACCCAGTACTTC.

There are a few counts of this clonotype. The chain is built from TRBV15 and TRBJ2-7; D is perhaps TRBD2 (5 bases). Germline V CDR1 and CDR2: LNHNV, YYDKDF (reference sequence). V lost 8 bases to trimming and J lost 0 bases, with 14 bases between them. This CDR3 spans 14 amino acids. CDR3 amino acids: CATSSGRFSYEQYF. The DNA of the CDR3 is TGTGCCACCTCCAGCGGCCGCTTCTCCTACGAGCAGTACTTC.

V and J are TRBV20-1 and TRBJ2-5, with TRBD1 matching 7 bases. This CDR3 has 16 residues. CDR1 is DFQATT, CDR2 SNEGSKA, per germline (reference sequence). J gave up 5 bases and V 0 bases, and 12 bases lay outside the gene matches. The chain's CDR3 is CSAREYRGVTGETQYF. The CDR3 region has the DNA TGCAGTGCTAGAGAGTACAGGGGCGTCACGGGGGAGACCCAGTACTTC.